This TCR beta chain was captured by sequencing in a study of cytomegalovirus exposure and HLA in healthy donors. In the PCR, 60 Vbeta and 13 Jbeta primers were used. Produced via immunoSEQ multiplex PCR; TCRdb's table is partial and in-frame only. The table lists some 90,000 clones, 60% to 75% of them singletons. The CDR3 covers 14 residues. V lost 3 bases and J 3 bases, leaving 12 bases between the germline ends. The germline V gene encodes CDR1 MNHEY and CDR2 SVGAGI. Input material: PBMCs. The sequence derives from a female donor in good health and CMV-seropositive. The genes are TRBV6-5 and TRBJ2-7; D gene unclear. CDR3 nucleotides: TGTGCCAGCAGTTATAAGTTGAGGATCTACGAGCAGTACTTC. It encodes CASSYKLRIYEQYF.